This TCR beta chain was profiled in a study of T-cell reconstitution after alpha-beta-depleted transplantation in children (dated by TCRdb to the mid-2010s). Background on the whole study: T-cell immune reconstitution after TCRalphabeta/CD19-depleted allogeneic hematopoietic cell transplantation in children was quantitatively tracked in the study by means of TCR repertoire profiling. What the study reported, not specific to this receptor: The apparently early alphabetaT-cell count recovery about two months after transplant was reportedly dependent on only several hundred rapidly expanded clones derived from non-depleted graft cells. Over the following months the frequencies of hyperexpanded clones went down, and after one year T-cell counts and TCRbeta diversity were mostly credited to newly produced T cells. The high TCRbeta diversity at day 60 in some patients was ascribed to recipient T cells and intrathymic progenitors that had survived conditioning.

Read against the paper, the sample's treatment or condition label means: allogeneic hematopoietic cell transplantation with graft depleted of TCRalphabeta T cells and CD19 B cells. The children who served as transplant recipients had been given grafts of TCRalphabeta/CD19-depleted allogeneic hematopoietic cells. V drops 9 bases and J drops 2 bases, leaving 5 bases in between. Reading the germline V gene gives CDR1 KGHDR and CDR2 SFDVKD. Counted from cysteine to phenylalanine, this CDR3 has 11 amino acids. Only the CDR3 part of the read is kept: 33 bases, read in frame from the first base. To prepare the library, PCR was applied. The sequencing machine was an Illumina HiSeq 2500. Molecular barcoding was employed in the preparation of TCR libraries, with unique molecular identifiers being used to normalize TCRbeta repertoire quantification. TCRdb cleaned the public reads at Q25 with fastp, built clones with MiXCR and kept in-frame beta chains. Every entry covers one CDR3 protein and lists the most common genes and DNA from its rows. For this sample there are about 580,000 distinct CDR3 sequences; around 23% appear just once. The ten largest clones take up roughly 13% of the sample.

Ten or more counts support this clonotype. The antigen it recognizes is unknown. There are no base qualities to consult, and no much larger clone falls within one base. The chain is made from TRBV24-1 and TRBJ2-3, with no confidently assigned D gene. Here the sequenced sample was PBMCs, mostly from graft donor cells, taken 360 days after TCRalphabeta/CD19-depleted stem cell transplant. The TCR was taken from a boy in the first two years of life who had a stem cell transplant for acute myeloid leukemia, so the T cells may come from the graft donor. At the DNA level, the sequence is TGTGCCACCGGGCACACAGATACGCAGTATTTT. This yields the protein CATGHTDTQYF.